This T cell receptor (beta chain) was obtained from a study of blood T cell repertoires in COVID-19. Study as a whole: Both acute and convalescent COVID-19 samples were obtained from the United States, Italy and Spain. From T cells, B-cell-depleted T cells, or PBMCs came the material, which was cDNA or gDNA.

Study processing details: Estimation of nucleated cell counts was performed using reference gene primer amplification. Clones were read by immunoSEQ multiplex PCR, and TCRdb kept only the in-frame ones, dropping some. The V and J calls and clone size are taken from that table; D and trimming were inferred from the DNA. The table includes about 74,000 clones, 88% detected once. Trimming stripped 3 bases from V and 0 bases from J, with 20 bases between. This CDR3 contains 18 residues. CDR1 SGHRS and CDR2 YFSETQ come from the germline V gene. The sample consisted of peripheral blood. The V call is TRBV5-1, the J call TRBJ2-3; D may be TRBD2 (6 bases). The receptor was isolated from a woman older than 75 with active or convalescent COVID-19. CDR3 sequence: CASSSSGGAGRSTDTQYF. CDR3 DNA: TGCGCCAGCAGCTCGTCCGGGGGTGCAGGCAGGAGCACAGATACGCAGTATTTT.